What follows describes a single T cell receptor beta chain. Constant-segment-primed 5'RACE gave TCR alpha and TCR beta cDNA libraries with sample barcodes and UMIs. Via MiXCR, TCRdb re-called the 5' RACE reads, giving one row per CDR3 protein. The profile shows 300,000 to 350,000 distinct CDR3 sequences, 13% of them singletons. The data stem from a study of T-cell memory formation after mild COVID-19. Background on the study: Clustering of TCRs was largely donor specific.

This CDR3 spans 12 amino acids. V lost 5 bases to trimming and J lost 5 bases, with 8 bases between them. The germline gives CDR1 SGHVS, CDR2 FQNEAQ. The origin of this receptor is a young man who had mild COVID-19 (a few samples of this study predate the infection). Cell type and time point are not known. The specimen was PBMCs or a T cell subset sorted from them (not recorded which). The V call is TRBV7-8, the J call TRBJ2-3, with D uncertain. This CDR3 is CASSPPIDTQYF. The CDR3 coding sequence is TGTGCCAGCAGCCCCCCGATAGATACGCAGTATTTT.